This T cell receptor beta chain was recovered during a study of cytomegalovirus exposure and HLA in healthy donors (dated by TCRdb to 2017 to 2019). Regarding the complete study: According to a later analysis, the approximately 130 validation repertoires were produced on the same platform as the 700 or so repertoires of the first cohort. The study aimed to test whether cataloging public T cell receptors could reveal signatures of past pathogen exposure. To predict cytomegalovirus infection status, the study brought together high-throughput TCR immunosequencing, statistical association of individual TCRs with disease status, and machine learning. Besides the first cohort of 666 subjects, a separate validation cohort made up of 95 to 150 different subjects was used. General study outcomes and caveats: In the study, approximately 160 TCR beta chains were listed as associated with cytomegalovirus. All 120 or so repertoires were used to score co-occurrence in the validation cohort in a later analysis, because that analysis had no HLA typing for the cohort. While some public TCRs were present in many individuals, most TCR sequences turned up only very rarely across donors. In a later analysis, TCRs clustered in the first cohort were found to also tend to co-occur in the approximately 120 validation repertoires, with approximately 95% of cluster scores above 0. The classifier was reported to diagnose cytomegalovirus status with high specificity and sensitivity in both the original cohort and the validation cohort. According to the authors, the approach could potentially be generalized to other disease states and immunological phenotypes. A few of the identified cytomegalovirus-associated TCR beta chains were confirmed in vitro to be specific for cytomegalovirus antigens.

Donors formed part of the validation cohort, which comprised some 120 subjects and was distinct from the first cohort of 550 to 850 subjects. This clone was observed a few times. Its antigen target is currently unknown. No much larger clone exists at a distance of one base, and base qualities are not known. V is reduced by 4 bases and J by 5 bases, leaving a spacing of 20 bases between them. Including the terminal cysteine and phenylalanine, the CDR3 comprises 16 residues. Only CDR3 DNA remains: 48 bases, in frame from the first base. CDR1 and CDR2 are read off the germline V gene as MNHNS and SASEGT. Libraries came from the immunoSEQ multiplex PCR assay. The authors processed their data as follows. A statistical classification framework was built for diagnosing cytomegalovirus status from the catalog of TCR beta chain sequences. Here the immuneACCESS table is served through TCRdb, limited to in-frame sequences with V and J called. Missing clones are a known gap in these copies; in checked studies unresolved V genes cover under half, and the rest lacks a known reason. The V and J calls and clone size are taken from that table; D and trimming were inferred from the DNA. The sample table contains approximately 100,000 clones; only one count was recorded for about 88% of them. The ten largest clones add up to more than 1.5% of the sample.

The sequenced sample consisted of PBMCs. The source is a woman aged 18-29 years in good health and CMV-seropositive. The sequence links TRBV6-1 to TRBJ2-5; the D region possibly corresponds to TRBD1 (8 bases align). The CDR3 region: CASSGTGREATETQYF. The bases are TGTGCCAGCAGTGGGACAGGGAGGGAGGCCACGGAGACCCAGTACTTC.